The following is a T cell receptor (beta chain) sequence with its context. V was trimmed by 7 bases and J by 7 bases, leaving 23 bases between them. CDR1 and CDR2 from the germline V gene are SQVTM and ANQGSEA. The length of the CDR3 is 15 residues. This record belongs to a study of shared clonotypes between healthy human individuals. Assay used: immunoSEQ multiplex PCR; TCRdb lists only in-frame clones, some missing. This sample yields around 500,000 clones, of which 70% to 80% are seen a single time; less than 15% belongs to the top ten. Source material: PBMCs. V gene TRBV29-1 combines with J gene TRBJ2-1; D possibly matches TRBD1 or TRBD2 (6 bases each). This TCR was sampled from a middle-aged woman in good health. Some clones in this sample may be carry-over from other donors' samples. In nucleotides, the CDR3 is TGCAGCGGCTGGTTGTTATTTGGGGGGCAGAATGAGCAGTTCTTC. Translation: CSGWLLFGGQNEQFF.